The present TCR beta chain was sequenced within a study of early T cells in non-severe SARS-CoV-2 infection. The CDR3 runs 15 residues. CDR1 SGHTA and CDR2 FQGNSA come from the germline V gene. The V gene end was trimmed by 2 bases and the J gene end by 4 bases; junction bases not matched to a gene: 1. TCRdb called the 5' RACE reads again in MiXCR, with one record for every CDR3 protein. The sample has 100,000 to 130,000 distinct CDR3 sequences, about 12% seen once. This clonotype was counted between two and nine times. The chain carries TRBV7-2 and TRBJ2-1; 11 nucleotides agree with TRBD2. Sequencing was carried out using whole blood. The TCR was taken from an adult who was a healthcare worker with PCR-confirmed SARS-CoV-2 infection or an uninfected control (not recorded which). CDR3 sequence (DNA): TGTGCCAGCAGCTTACGGACTAGCGGGTACAATGAGCAGTTCTTC. This translates into CASSLRTSGYNEQFF.